This TCR beta chain originates from a study of T cell responses to AZD1222 COVID-19 vaccine. About this clone: Antigen specificity is unknown.

The CDR3 is 18 residues long. The J segment lost 3 bases and the V segment lost 5 bases, leaving 13 bases of the junction unmatched. Germline V gene lookup returns CDR1 SGHAT and CDR2 FQNNGV. TCRdb's copy holds only in-frame clones and misses some; the assay was immunoSEQ multiplex PCR. The sample consists of over 95,000 clones, 70% to 85% of them appearing once. General study points: Sampling that yielded the repertoires occurred only after the peak T cell response. Vaccine-related CD4 TCRs covered spike, predominating at 160-218 and 743-854. Among the donors, most were white British and more were female, and clonal diversity was possibly underestimated. Among spike-specific TCRs, nearly half reportedly target unmutated variant regions.

The source of this sequence is an adult who received the AZD1222 COVID-19 vaccine. Specimen: peripheral blood, collected 28 days after the second AZD1222 dose. The genes are TRBV11-2 and TRBJ1-6; 7 bases align to TRBD1. CDR3 loop: CASSPDSGTVYYNSPLHF. The CDR3 region has the DNA TGTGCCAGCAGCCCGGACTCCGGGACAGTTTACTATAATTCACCCCTCCACTTT.